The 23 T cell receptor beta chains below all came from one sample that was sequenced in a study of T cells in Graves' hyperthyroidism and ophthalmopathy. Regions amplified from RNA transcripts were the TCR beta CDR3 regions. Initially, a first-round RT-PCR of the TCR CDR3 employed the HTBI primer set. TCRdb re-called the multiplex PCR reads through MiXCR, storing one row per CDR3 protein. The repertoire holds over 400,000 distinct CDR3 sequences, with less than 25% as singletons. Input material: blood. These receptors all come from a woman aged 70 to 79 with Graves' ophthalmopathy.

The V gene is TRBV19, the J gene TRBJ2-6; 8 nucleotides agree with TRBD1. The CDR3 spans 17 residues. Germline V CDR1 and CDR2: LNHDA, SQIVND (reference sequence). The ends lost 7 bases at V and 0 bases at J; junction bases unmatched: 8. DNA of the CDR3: TGTGCCAGTATAAACACAGGGGGAACCTCTGGGGCCAACGTCCTGACTTTC. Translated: CASINTGGTSGANVLTF.

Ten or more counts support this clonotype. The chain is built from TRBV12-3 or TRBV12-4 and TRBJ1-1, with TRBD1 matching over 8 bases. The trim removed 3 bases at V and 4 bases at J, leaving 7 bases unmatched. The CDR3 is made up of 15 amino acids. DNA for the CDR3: TGTGCCAGCAGTTTTGGACAGGGATGGGGCACTGAAGCTTTCTTT. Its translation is CASSFGQGWGTEAFF.

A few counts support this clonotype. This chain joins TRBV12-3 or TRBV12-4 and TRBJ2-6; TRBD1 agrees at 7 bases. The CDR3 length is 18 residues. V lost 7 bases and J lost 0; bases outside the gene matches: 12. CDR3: CASIKATGTPSGANVLTF. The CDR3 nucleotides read TGTGCCAGCATCAAAGCGACAGGGACCCCCTCTGGGGCCAACGTCCTGACTTTC.

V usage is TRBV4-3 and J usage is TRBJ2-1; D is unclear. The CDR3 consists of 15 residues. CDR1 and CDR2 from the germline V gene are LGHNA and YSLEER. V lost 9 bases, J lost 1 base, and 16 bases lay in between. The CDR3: CARARVAGSYNEQFF. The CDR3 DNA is TGCGCCAGGGCCCGAGTGGCCGGGTCCTACAATGAGCAGTTCTTC.

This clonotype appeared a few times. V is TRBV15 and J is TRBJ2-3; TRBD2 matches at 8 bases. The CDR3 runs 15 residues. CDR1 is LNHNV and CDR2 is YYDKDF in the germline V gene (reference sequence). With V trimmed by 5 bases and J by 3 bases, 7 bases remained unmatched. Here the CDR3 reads CATSLNAGGTDTQYF. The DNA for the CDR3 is TGTGCCACCAGCCTTAATGCGGGAGGAACAGATACGCAGTATTTT.

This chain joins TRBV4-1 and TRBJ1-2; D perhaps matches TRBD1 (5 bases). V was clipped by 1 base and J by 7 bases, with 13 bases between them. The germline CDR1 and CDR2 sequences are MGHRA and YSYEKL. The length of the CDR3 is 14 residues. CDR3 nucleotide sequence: TGCGCCAGCAGCCAAGCGGGACGGTCCAGTGGCTACACCTTC. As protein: CASSQAGRSSGYTF.

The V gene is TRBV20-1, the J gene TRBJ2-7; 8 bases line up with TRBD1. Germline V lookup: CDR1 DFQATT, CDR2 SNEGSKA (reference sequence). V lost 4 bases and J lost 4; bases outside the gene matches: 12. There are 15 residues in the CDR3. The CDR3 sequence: CSATTAGQDGYEQYF. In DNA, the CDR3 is TGCAGTGCTACGACCGCGGGACAGGACGGGTACGAGCAGTACTTC.

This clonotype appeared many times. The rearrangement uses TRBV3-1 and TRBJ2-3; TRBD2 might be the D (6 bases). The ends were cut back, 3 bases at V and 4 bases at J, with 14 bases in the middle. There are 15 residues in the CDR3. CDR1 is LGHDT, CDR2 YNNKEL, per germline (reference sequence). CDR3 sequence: CASSHLASWSDTQYF. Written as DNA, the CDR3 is TGTGCCAGCAGCCACCTAGCGAGTTGGTCAGATACGCAGTATTTT.

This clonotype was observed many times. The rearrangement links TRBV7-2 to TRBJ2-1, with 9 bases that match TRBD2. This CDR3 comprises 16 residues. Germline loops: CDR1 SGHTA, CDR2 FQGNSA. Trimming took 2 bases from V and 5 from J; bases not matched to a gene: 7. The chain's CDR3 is CASSLWASGNNNEQFF. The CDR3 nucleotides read TGTGCCAGCAGCTTATGGGCTAGCGGGAACAACAATGAGCAGTTCTTC. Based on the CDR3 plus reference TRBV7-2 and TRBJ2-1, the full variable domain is GAGVSQSPSNKVTEKGKDVELRCDPISGHTALYWYRQSLGQGLEFLIYFQGNSAPDKSGLPSDRFSAERTGGSVSTLTIQRTQQEDSAVYLCASSLWASGNNNEQFFGPGTRLTVL.

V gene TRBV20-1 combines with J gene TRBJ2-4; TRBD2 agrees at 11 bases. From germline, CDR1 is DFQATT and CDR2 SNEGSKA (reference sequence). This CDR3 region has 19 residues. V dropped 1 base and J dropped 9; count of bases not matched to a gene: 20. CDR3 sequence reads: CSARVGSGSGRAGRSIQYF. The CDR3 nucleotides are TGCAGTGCTAGAGTGGGGAGTGGTAGCGGGAGGGCCGGTCGTTCCATTCAGTACTTC.

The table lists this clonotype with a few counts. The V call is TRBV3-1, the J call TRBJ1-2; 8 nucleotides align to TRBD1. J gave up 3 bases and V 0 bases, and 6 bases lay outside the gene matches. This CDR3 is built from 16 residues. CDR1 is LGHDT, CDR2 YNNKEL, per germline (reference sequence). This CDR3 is CASSQDPGQGDYGYTF. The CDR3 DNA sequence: TGTGCCAGCAGCCAAGATCCCGGACAGGGTGACTATGGCTACACCTTC. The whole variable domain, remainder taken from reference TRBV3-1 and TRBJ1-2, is DTAVSQTPKYLVTQMGNDKSIKCEQNLGHDTMYWYKQDSKKFLKIMFSYNNKELIINETVPNRFSPKSPDKAHLNLHINSLELGDSAVYFCASSQDPGQGDYGYTFGSGTRLTVV.

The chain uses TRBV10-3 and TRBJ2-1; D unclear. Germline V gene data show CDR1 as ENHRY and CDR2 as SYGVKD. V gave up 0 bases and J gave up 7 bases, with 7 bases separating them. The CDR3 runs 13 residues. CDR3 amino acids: CAISESAANEQFF. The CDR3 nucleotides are TGTGCCATCAGTGAGTCGGCAGCTAATGAGCAGTTCTTC.

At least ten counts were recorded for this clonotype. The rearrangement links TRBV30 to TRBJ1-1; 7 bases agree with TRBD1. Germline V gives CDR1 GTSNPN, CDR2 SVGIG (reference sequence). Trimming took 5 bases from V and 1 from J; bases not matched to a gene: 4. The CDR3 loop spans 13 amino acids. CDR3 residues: CAWLTGPNTEAFF. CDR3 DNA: TGTGCCTGGCTGACAGGGCCGAACACTGAAGCTTTCTTT.

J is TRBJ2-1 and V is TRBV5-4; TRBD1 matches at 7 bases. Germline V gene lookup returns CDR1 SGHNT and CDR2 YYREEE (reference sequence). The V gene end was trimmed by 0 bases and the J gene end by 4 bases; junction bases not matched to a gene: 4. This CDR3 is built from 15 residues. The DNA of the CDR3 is TGTGCCAGCAGCTTGGTGGGACAGAGATACAATGAGCAGTTCTTC. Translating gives CASSLVGQRYNEQFF.

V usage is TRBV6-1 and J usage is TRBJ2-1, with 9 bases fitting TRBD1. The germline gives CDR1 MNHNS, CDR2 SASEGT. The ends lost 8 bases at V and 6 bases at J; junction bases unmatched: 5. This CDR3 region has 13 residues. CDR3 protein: CASYRGPGNEQFF. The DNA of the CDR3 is TGTGCCAGCTACAGGGGGCCGGGCAATGAGCAGTTCTTC.

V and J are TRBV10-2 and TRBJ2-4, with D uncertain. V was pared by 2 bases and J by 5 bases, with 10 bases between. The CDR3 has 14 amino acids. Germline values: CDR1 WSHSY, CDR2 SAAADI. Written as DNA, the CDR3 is TGCGCCAGCAGTGAGATAGGGTTTCAAAACATTCAGTACTTC. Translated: CASSEIGFQNIQYF.

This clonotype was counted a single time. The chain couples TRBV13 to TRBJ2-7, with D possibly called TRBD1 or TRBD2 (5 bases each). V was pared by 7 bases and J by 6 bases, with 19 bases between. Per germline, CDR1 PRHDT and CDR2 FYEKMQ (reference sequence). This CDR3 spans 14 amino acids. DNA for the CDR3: TGTGCCAGCAACATAGGAGGTGGGGCCGGCGAGCAGTACTTC. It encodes CASNIGGGAGEQYF.

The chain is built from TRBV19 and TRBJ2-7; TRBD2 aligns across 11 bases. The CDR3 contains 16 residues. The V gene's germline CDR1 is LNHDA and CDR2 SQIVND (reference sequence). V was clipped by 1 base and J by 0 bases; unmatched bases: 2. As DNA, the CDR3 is TGTGCCAGTAGTATAGTTGGGACTAGCGGCTCCTACGAGCAGTACTTC. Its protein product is CASSIVGTSGSYEQYF.

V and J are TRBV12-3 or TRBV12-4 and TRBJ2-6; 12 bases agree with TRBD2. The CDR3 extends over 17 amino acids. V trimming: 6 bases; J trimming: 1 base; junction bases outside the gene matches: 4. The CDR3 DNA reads TGTGCCAGCAGGGCTACTAGCGGGAGGTCTGGGGCCAACGTCCTGACTTTC. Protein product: CASRATSGRSGANVLTF.

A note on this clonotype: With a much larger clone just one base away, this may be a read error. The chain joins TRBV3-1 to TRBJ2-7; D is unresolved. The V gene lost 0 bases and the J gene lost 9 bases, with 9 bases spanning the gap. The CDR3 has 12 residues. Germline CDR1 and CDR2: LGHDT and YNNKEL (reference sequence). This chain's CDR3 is CASSQDLWGQYF. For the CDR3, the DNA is TGTGCCAGCAGCCAAGATCTCTGGGGGCAGTACTTC.

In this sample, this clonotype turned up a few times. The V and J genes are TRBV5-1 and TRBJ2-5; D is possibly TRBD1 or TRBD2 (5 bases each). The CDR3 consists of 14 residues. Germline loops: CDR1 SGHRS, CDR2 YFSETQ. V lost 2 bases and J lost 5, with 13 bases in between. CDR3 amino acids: CASSFIRGWETQYF. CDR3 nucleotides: TGCGCCAGCAGCTTCATCCGGGGCTGGGAGACCCAGTACTTC. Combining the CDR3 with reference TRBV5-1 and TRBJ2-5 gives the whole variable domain KAGVTQTPRYLIKTRGQQVTLSCSPISGHRSVSWYQQTPGQGLQFLFEYFSETQRNKGNFPGRFSGRQFSNSRSEMNVSTLELGDSALYLCASSFIRGWETQYFGPGTRLLVL.

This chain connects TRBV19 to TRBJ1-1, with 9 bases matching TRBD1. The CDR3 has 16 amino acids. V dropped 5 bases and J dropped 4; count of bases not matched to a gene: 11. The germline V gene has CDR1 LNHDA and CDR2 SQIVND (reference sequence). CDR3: CASSPGTGQGGTEAFF. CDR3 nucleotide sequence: TGTGCCAGTAGTCCAGGGACAGGGCAGGGCGGCACTGAAGCTTTCTTT.

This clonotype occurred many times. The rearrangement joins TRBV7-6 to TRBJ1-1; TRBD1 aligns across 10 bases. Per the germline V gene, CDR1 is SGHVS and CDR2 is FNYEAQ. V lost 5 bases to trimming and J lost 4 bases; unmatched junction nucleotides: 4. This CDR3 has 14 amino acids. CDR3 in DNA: TGTGCCAGCAGCCGGGACAGGGGACTCACTGAAGCTTTCTTT. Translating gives CASSRDRGLTEAFF.